Below are 26 T cell receptor beta chains sequenced from a single sample in a study of blood T cells in healthy people across ages. Together with a sample-barcoded 5' primer, a J-beta primer mix was included in a second PCR lasting roughly 6 to 12 cycles. TCRdb used MiXCR to reprocess the 5' RACE reads, holding one entry per CDR3 protein. The sample consists of 250,000 to 300,000 distinct CDR3 sequences, 27% of them appearing once. The sample taken for sequencing was blood. These receptors originate from a woman aged 70-85 years in good health.

The chain joins TRBV7-2 to TRBJ2-1, with 13 bases lining up with TRBD2. Trimming at V came to 1 base and at J to 9 bases, leaving 12 bases not matched to a gene. This CDR3 has 18 amino acids. Germline V gives CDR1 SGHTA, CDR2 FQGNSA. In DNA, the CDR3 is TGTGCCAGCAGCTTAGTGGGAGCGGGCACTAGCGGGAGGGGTGAGCAGTTCTTC. As protein: CASSLVGAGTSGRGEQFF.

The chain couples TRBV7-3 to TRBJ2-3, with D hard to call. CDR1 SGHTA and CDR2 FQGTGA come from the germline V gene. The CDR3 has 14 residues. Trimming shortened V by 1 base and J by 2 bases, and 7 bases separated the two germline ends. CDR3 in amino acids: CASSLKVITDTQYF. CDR3 DNA: TGTGCCAGCAGCTTAAAGGTGATCACAGATACGCAGTATTTT.

This clonotype was detected a few times. The rearrangement joins TRBV29-1 to TRBJ2-5; no definite D call. Trimming removed 5 bases at V and 5 bases at J, with 18 bases between. This CDR3 is built from 14 residues. CDR1 and CDR2 (germline): SQVTM, ANQGSEA. The CDR3 protein is CSVSASTGRETQYF. The CDR3 nucleotides read TGCAGCGTTTCCGCCTCCACGGGTCGGGAGACCCAGTACTTC.

This clonotype has just a few counts. Mismatch with germline at one junction end may stem from a read error. The chain combines TRBV5-1 with TRBJ2-7, with D maybe TRBD1 (5 bases). This CDR3 is 12 amino acids long. The germline V gene encodes CDR1 SGHRS and CDR2 YFSETQ. CDR3 loop: CASSFQGYEQNF. The CDR3 DNA reads as TGCGCCAGCAGCTTCCAGGGTTACGAGCAGAACTTC.

J is TRBJ1-1 and V is TRBV9, with TRBD1 matching over 10 bases. The CDR3 extends over 15 amino acids. From germline, CDR1 is SGDLS and CDR2 YYNGEE. V lost 4 bases, J lost 5 bases, and 8 bases stayed unmatched. The CDR3 sequence: CASSMTGGEGTEAFF. The CDR3 DNA reads TGTGCCAGCAGCATGACAGGGGGCGAGGGTACTGAAGCTTTCTTT.

Many counts were recorded for this clonotype. The chain joins TRBV7-9 to TRBJ2-1, with a possible D match to TRBD2 (6 bases). This CDR3 is built from 15 residues. Germline V gene sequence: CDR1 SEHNR, CDR2 FQNEAQ (reference sequence). V was pared by 5 bases and J by 10 bases, with 21 bases between. The CDR3 nucleotides are TGTGCCAGCAGCGACGGGAGTTCGGGAGTGGACGAGCAGTTCTTC. Protein sequence: CASSDGSSGVDEQFF.

V and J are TRBV12-3 or TRBV12-4 and TRBJ2-3; D might be TRBD1 (7 bases). This CDR3 is 15 amino acids long. With 6 bases removed from V and 11 bases from J, the gap between germline ends came to 24 bases. CDR3 DNA: TGTGCCAGCAGCCGCGGAGGAGGGGGCACAGATGTGCAGTATTTT. Translated: CASSRGGGGTDVQYF.

This clonotype was seen a handful of times. The rearrangement joins TRBV6-1 to TRBJ1-3; 8 bases line up with TRBD1. The CDR3 runs to 19 residues. J was trimmed by 0 bases and V by 6 bases; bases with no gene match: 16. CDR1 and CDR2 (germline): MNHNS, SASEGT. CDR3 amino acids: CASRKPGQAIVSSGNTIYF. The CDR3 DNA reads TGTGCCAGCAGGAAACCGGGACAGGCGATCGTTAGCTCTGGAAACACCATATATTTT.

This clonotype was seen only a few times. The J gene is TRBJ2-7, the V gene TRBV7-2; 7 bases fit TRBD2. The junction had 8 bases not matched to a gene; V was cut back by 1 base and J by 2 bases. Germline CDR1 and CDR2: SGHTA and FQGNSA. There are 16 residues in the CDR3. The CDR3 spells CASSLVFAGDPYEQYF. The CDR3 DNA is TGTGCCAGCAGCTTAGTTTTTGCGGGAGATCCCTACGAGCAGTACTTC.

This rearrangement joins TRBV5-1 to TRBJ2-5; unclear D gene. Judging by the DNA end, TRBJ2-1 fits better; the J call may be wrong. This CDR3 region has 13 residues. Germline loops: CDR1 SGHRS, CDR2 YFSETQ. CDR3 nucleotides: TGCGCCAGCAGCTTGGGTGGGCAGAATGAGCAGTTCTTC. Translating it yields CASSLGGQNEQFF.

The chain combines TRBV20-1 with TRBJ2-1; maybe TRBD2 (6 bases). The DNA end favors TRBJ2-7, so the J call may be wrong. This CDR3 has 15 residues. Looked up from germline, CDR1 is DFQATT and CDR2 is SNEGSKA (reference sequence). This CDR3 reads CSANPLEGSSYEQYF. In DNA form, the CDR3 reads TGCAGTGCTAACCCCCTGGAGGGCAGCTCCTACGAGCAGTACTTC.

This chain uses TRBV29-1 with TRBJ2-3; 9 bases are shared with TRBD2. From germline, CDR1 is SQVTM and CDR2 ANQGSEA. Losses at the gene ends were 4 bases for V and 4 bases for J; bases not matched to a gene: 6. The CDR3 length is 14 residues. Here the CDR3 reads CSVVRAGGADTQYF. Written as DNA, the CDR3 is TGCAGCGTTGTGCGGGCGGGAGGGGCAGATACGCAGTATTTT.

This clonotype was seen a few times. A read error may explain this, as a much larger clone is one base away. The chain uses TRBV29-1 and TRBJ2-1, with 8 nucleotides matching TRBD2. CDR1 is SQVTM and CDR2 is ANQGSEA in the germline V gene. The CDR3 has 13 amino acids. CDR3 in amino acids: CNAGGLVYNEQFF. Written as DNA, the CDR3 is TGCAACGCCGGGGGACTAGTTTACAATGAGCAGTTCTTC.

This clonotype was observed a handful of times. The chain links TRBV20-1 to TRBJ2-5, with TRBD2 identical over 7 bases. The J call could be wrong; TRBJ2-1 is a better fit for the DNA end. Germline values: CDR1 DFQATT, CDR2 SNEGSKA (reference sequence). CDR3 length equals 12 residues. In DNA form, the CDR3 reads TGCAGTGCTATTGGGACTAACAATGAGCAGTTCTTC. Translated: CSAIGTNNEQFF.

This chain uses TRBV20-1 with TRBJ1-3, with 7 positions matching TRBD1. The germline CDR1 and CDR2 sequences are DFQATT and SNEGSKA (reference sequence). The V gene end was trimmed by 0 bases and the J gene end by 5 bases; junction bases not matched to a gene: 4. CDR3 length equals 14 residues. For the CDR3, the DNA is TGCAGTGCTAGAGACGGGACAGTCAGAAACACCATATATTTT. Its translation: CSARDGTVRNTIYF.

This clonotype was detected only a few times. J is TRBJ2-5 and V is TRBV20-1; D is perhaps TRBD2 (6 bases). The CDR3 is made up of 12 amino acids. Trimming left V 8 bases short and J 4 bases short, with 14 bases between. The germline CDR1 and CDR2 sequences are DFQATT and SNEGSKA (reference sequence). CDR3 sequence reads: CSPTFGGETQYF. The CDR3 nucleotides read TGCAGTCCCACGTTCGGGGGAGAGACCCAGTACTTC.

This clonotype was counted only a few times. The V call is TRBV5-1, the J call TRBJ2-2; 7 positions agree with TRBD2. This CDR3 is built from 17 residues. Germline CDR1 and CDR2: SGHRS and YFSETQ. J was trimmed by 5 bases and V by 1 base; bases with no gene match: 11. For the CDR3, the DNA is TGCGCCAGCAGCTTGAAAGTCGTGGGAGGGAAAACCGGGGAGCTGTTTTTT. Protein sequence: CASSLKVVGGKTGELFF.

This clonotype was recorded many times. The genes are TRBV20-1 and TRBJ1-1; a weak D match, TRBD1 (6 bases). The CDR3 has 13 amino acids. V gave up 6 bases and J gave up 3 bases, with 14 bases separating them. Germline CDR1 reads DFQATT; CDR2 reads SNEGSKA (reference sequence). The CDR3 loop is CSATRGGDTEAFF. DNA for the CDR3: TGCAGTGCCACCAGGGGAGGTGACACTGAAGCTTTCTTT.

The V call is TRBV5-1, the J call TRBJ2-7, with a tentative D call TRBD1 (5 bases). CDR3 length equals 16 residues. V lost 3 bases, J lost 1 base, and 17 bases lay in between. From germline, CDR1 is SGHRS and CDR2 YFSETQ. The CDR3 DNA is TGCGCCAGCAGCTCGCGTGGGGCCCTCGGATCCTACGAGCAGTACTTC. Translating it yields CASSSRGALGSYEQYF.

This clonotype was seen only a few times. The chain carries TRBV7-8 and TRBJ2-2; D unresolved. Trimming shortened V by 2 bases and J by 3 bases, and 10 bases separated the two germline ends. The CDR3 consists of 15 residues. The V gene's germline CDR1 is SGHVS and CDR2 FQNEAQ. The CDR3 nucleotides are TGTGCCAGCAGCTTAAGGCAGGTGGACACCGGGGAGCTGTTTTTT. Amino acid sequence: CASSLRQVDTGELFF.

V and J are TRBV20-1 and TRBJ2-1, with TRBD2 matching 11 bases. The ends lost 3 bases at V and 6 bases at J; junction bases unmatched: 4. In germline, CDR1 is DFQATT, CDR2 SNEGSKA (reference sequence). CDR3 length equals 14 residues. The CDR3 spells CSARPTSGINEQFF. The CDR3 nucleotides read TGCAGTGCTAGGCCGACTAGCGGGATCAATGAGCAGTTCTTC.

This clonotype has more than one count but fewer than ten. V usage is TRBV29-1 and J usage is TRBJ1-6; D is ambiguous. The CDR3 runs to 13 residues. Germline CDR1 SQVTM, CDR2 ANQGSEA. The CDR3 protein is CGIKSSYNSPLHF. The DNA for the CDR3 is TGCGGAATTAAGAGCTCCTATAATTCACCCCTCCACTTT.

This clonotype was seen just once. The junction does not match germline at one end; this may be a read error. The chain links TRBV29-1 to TRBJ2-1; D remains unclear. Per germline, CDR1 SQVTM and CDR2 ANQGSEA. There are 11 residues in the CDR3. CDR3 DNA sequence: TGCAGCGTTGAGGGGTACAATGCGCAGTTCTTC. Translated: CSVEGYNAQFF.

The chain links TRBV7-2 to TRBJ1-1, with D perhaps matching TRBD1 (5 bases). This CDR3 has 16 residues. Germline CDR1 reads SGHTA; CDR2 reads FQGNSA. Trimming shortened V by 1 base and J by 6 bases, and 18 bases separated the two germline ends. For the CDR3, the DNA is TGTGCCAGCAGCTTAGGGGGGTCAATGGGGATTGCTGAAGCTTTCTTT. Translating gives CASSLGGSMGIAEAFF.

CDR3 loop: CASNDRETDTQYF. Written as DNA, the CDR3 is TGCGCCAGCAACGACAGGGAAACAGATACGCAGTATTTT. The V gene is TRBV5-1, the J gene TRBJ2-3; 7 bases line up with TRBD1. The V segment lost 6 bases and the J segment 3 bases; nucleotides outside the gene matches: 4. There are 13 residues in the CDR3. Germline values: CDR1 SGHRS, CDR2 YFSETQ.

This clonotype was recorded a few times. The chain has TRBV20-1 and TRBJ1-4; no firm D call. Per germline, CDR1 DFQATT and CDR2 SNEGSKA (reference sequence). The germline V and J ends were trimmed by 6 bases and 2 bases, with 10 bases remaining between them. The CDR3 covers 13 residues. In DNA, the CDR3 is TGCAGTGCCCTACCGGACACTAATGAAAAACTGTTTTTT. Encoded protein: CSALPDTNEKLFF.